Listed below are T cell receptor beta chains from one sample, sequenced in a study of T-cell reconstitution after alpha-beta-depleted transplantation in children. TCRdb analysed the PCR reads with MiXCR anew, one entry per CDR3 protein. This sample has tens of thousands of distinct CDR3 sequences, with 15% to 20% found just once. Sequenced material: PBMCs, mostly from graft donor cells, taken 360 days after TCRalphabeta/CD19-depleted stem cell transplant. These receptors were obtained from a male patient aged 2 to 10 who had a stem cell transplant for acute lymphoblastic leukemia, so the T cells may come from the graft donor. Each CDR3 is given with its conserved first and last residue. Each record gives: V gene, clone size, J gene, D gene, CDR3 DNA, CDR3 protein. The D gene is left open where the match is weak. Part of the rows lack a size; the others show once, few, many or a class for expanded clones.

TRBV5-1	many	TRBJ1-1	.	TGCGCCAGCAGCTTTCAGGGTGTGAACACTGAAGCTTTCTTT	CASSFQGVNTEAFF
TRBV28	once	TRBJ1-2	TRBD1	TGTGCCAGCAGTTCAGGACAGGGCCGGGGCTACACCTTC	CASSSGQGRGYTF
TRBV5-1	few	TRBJ2-5	TRBD2	TGCGCCAGCAGCCGGGTCCCTAGCGGGAGGAGGGAGACCCAGTACTTC	CASSRVPSGRRETQYF
TRBV12-3/TRBV12-4	.	TRBJ1-3	.	TGTGCCAGCAGTTTCGACAGAGTCTCTGGAAACACCATATATTTT	CASSFDRVSGNTIYF
TRBV20-1	few	TRBJ2-7	TRBD2	TGCAGTGCTAGAGCGGGAGGGCCTCTCGAGCAGTACTTC	CSARAGGPLEQYF
TRBV12-3/TRBV12-4	many	TRBJ2-1	.	TGTGCCAGCAGTATGCCACGGGGACTCGTAGACAATGAGCAGTTCTTC	CASSMPRGLVDNEQFF
TRBV7-9	many	TRBJ1-6	.	TGTGCCAGCAGCTCGAGACAGTTTCCACGGTCACCCCTCCACTTT	CASSSRQFPRSPLHF
TRBV10-2	few	TRBJ2-3	TRBD2	TGCGCCAGCAGTGAGGGGGTATTACTAGCGGGATCAGATACGCAGTATTTT	CASSEGVLLAGSDTQYF
TRBV20-1	few	TRBJ2-7	TRBD2	TGCAGTGCTAGAGGGATAGCGGGATTTCCCTACGAGCAGTACTTC	CSARGIAGFPYEQYF
TRBV12-3/TRBV12-4	few	TRBJ2-1	TRBD2	TGTGCCAGCAGGGTAGCGGGGAAGGGTAATGATGAGCAGTTCTTC	CASRVAGKGNDEQFF
TRBV4-1	few	TRBJ2-7	.	TGCGCCAGCAGCCAAGGGGTTTCCTACGAGCAGTACTTC	CASSQGVSYEQYF
TRBV10-3	.	TRBJ1-2	.	TGTGCCATCAGTGGACAGATTACTGGCTATGGCTACACCTTC	CAISGQITGYGYTF
TRBV12-3/TRBV12-4	few	TRBJ2-3	.	TGTGCCAGCAGTTTAGAGAGTTTTCCCCCTAGGCGCACAGATACGCAGTATTTT	CASSLESFPPRRTDTQYF
TRBV2	few	TRBJ2-1	TRBD2	TGTGCCAGCAGCCCTCCGAGCGGGAGGGGGGACTACAATGAGCAGTTCTTC	CASSPPSGRGDYNEQFF
TRBV5-4	.	TRBJ2-7	TRBD1	TGTGCCAGCAGCTTGATGACAGGGCCTTACGAGCAGTACTTC	CASSLMTGPYEQYF
TRBV6-1	once	TRBJ2-1	TRBD2	TGTGCCAGCAGAGGGACTAGCGGCTACAATGAGCAGTTCTTC	CASRGTSGYNEQFF
TRBV3-1	.	TRBJ2-7	.	TGTGCCAGCAGCCAGGGCAGGGAGCTTCCTCGACCCTACGAGCAGTACTTC	CASSQGRELPRPYEQYF
TRBV5-1	.	TRBJ2-1	.	TGCGCCAGCAGCTTGGGACTCCGTGGGTCCTACAATGAGCAGTTCTTC	CASSLGLRGSYNEQFF
TRBV12-3/TRBV12-4	.	TRBJ2-7	TRBD2	TGTGCCAGCAGTTTCCGGGAGGGTTCCTACGAGCAGTACTTC	CASSFREGSYEQYF
TRBV4-1	.	TRBJ1-1	.	TGCGCCAGCAGCCAATTAGGGGGTGTGAACACTGAAGCTTTCTTT	CASSQLGGVNTEAFF
TRBV12-3/TRBV12-4	.	TRBJ2-5	.	TGTGCCAGCAGTTTTTATAGCGAACAAGAGACCCAGTACTTC	CASSFYSEQETQYF
TRBV5-1	many	TRBJ2-1	TRBD2	TGTGCCAGCAGTTTAGGCCTAGCGGGGGCCAATGAGCAGTTCTTC	CASSLGLAGANEQFF
TRBV7-2	few	TRBJ2-1	TRBD2	TGTGCCAGCAGCATGGGACTAGTCTACAATGAGCAGTTCTTC	CASSMGLVYNEQFF
TRBV12-3/TRBV12-4	.	TRBJ2-1	.	TGTGCCAGCAGTTTAGGTCGAGCGGTCCCCGGGGTCTTC	CASSLGRAVPGVF
TRBV20-1	.	TRBJ2-7	TRBD2	TGCAGTGCTAGAGATCTGGCTAGCGGGAGGCCAACCTACGAGCAGTACTTC	CSARDLASGRPTYEQYF
TRBV5-1	few	TRBJ2-7	.	TGCGCCAGCAGCTTGGGGGTGTCGAAGGGAAATTACGAGCAGTACTTC	CASSLGVSKGNYEQYF